This is a list of T cell receptor beta chains from one sample in a study of cytomegalovirus exposure and HLA in healthy donors. Sequenced by immunoSEQ multiplex PCR; TCRdb stores in-frame clones only, minus some. The sample records more than 110,000 clones, around 76% being singletons. The sample was PBMCs. The source of these receptors is a male donor in good health and CMV-seronegative. Each CDR3 is given with its conserved first and last residue. Fields, in order: V gene, clone size, J gene, CDR3 protein. Some rows mark clone size as missing; the rest say once, few, many or name a class of expanded clone.

TRBV9,.,TRBJ1-2,CASSVDRGFYGYTF
TRBV7-8,few,TRBJ2-7,CASSLTGTYEQYF
TRBV29-1,.,TRBJ1-2,CSVDHRGYGYTF
TRBV7-2,.,TRBJ1-3,CASSSRGPTGNTIYF
TRBV5-1,.,TRBJ1-5,CATATGIDQPQHF
TRBV6-5,few,TRBJ2-1,CASSYSSPSPTSEQFF
TRBV5-1,.,TRBJ1-3,CASSFGLPSSGNTIYF
TRBV6-5,few,TRBJ2-3,CASSRGDTQYF
TRBV19,.,TRBJ1-3,CASSISRDSGNTIYF
TRBV4-3,.,TRBJ1-2,CASSLGAAGSDGYTF
TRBV6-1,.,TRBJ1-1,CASSLTGTITEAFF
TRBV19,.,TRBJ1-5,CASSGTGGARVNQPQHF
TRBV10-3,.,TRBJ1-5,CAISEYRDQPQHF
TRBV13,.,TRBJ2-5,CASSLGAGTQYF
TRBV5-1,.,TRBJ2-5,CASSPDRGRGETQYF
TRBV15,.,TRBJ1-5,CATRGPGLGQPQHF
TRBV7-2,.,TRBJ1-3,CASSLDRGGNTIYF
TRBV19,.,TRBJ2-3,CASSKGGTGGSPDTQYF
TRBV18,.,TRBJ1-3,CASSPKVGQGATGNTIYF
TRBV4-2,.,TRBJ2-1,CASSQDEGSGGGNEQFF
TRBV6-1,.,TRBJ2-1,CASSDSGGRSYNEQFF
TRBV5-4,.,TRBJ1-2,CASSNLGQGLYGYTF
TRBV6-1,.,TRBJ2-1,CASPPTGRNEQFF